The source of this T cell receptor (beta chain) is a study of blood T cell repertoires in COVID-19. Study information: Acute-phase and convalescent COVID-19 samples originated in the United States, Italy and Spain. T cells, B-cell-depleted T cells, or PBMCs supplied cDNA or gDNA.

CDR3 length: 15 amino acids. V was trimmed by 4 bases and J by 4 bases, leaving 16 bases between them. Germline V gene lookup returns CDR1 MNHEY and CDR2 SMNVEV (reference sequence). Original data processing: Scientists estimated how many nucleated cells there were by amplifying reference gene primers. Method: immunoSEQ multiplex PCR; TCRdb's copy keeps in-frame clones and lacks some. V and J calls plus clone size are reproduced from that table; the DNA served to infer D and trimming. Of fewer than 200,000 clones listed, 82% were seen once; the top ten hold more than 7.5%. The sequenced sample consisted of peripheral blood. The TCR comes from a woman between 65 and 79 years old with acute or convalescent COVID-19. V is TRBV27 and J is TRBJ1-2, with unresolved D. The CDR3 DNA follows: TGTGCCAGCAGTTGGAGTCCCCAGGACTTCTATGGCTACACCTTC. Amino acids: CASSWSPQDFYGYTF.